This T cell receptor (beta chain) came from a study of cytomegalovirus exposure and HLA in healthy donors. Regarding the study as a whole: In a later analysis, first-cohort TCR clusters were found to tend to co-occur in the 95 to 150 validation repertoires. Researchers catalogued 150 or so TCR beta chains as cytomegalovirus-associated. Using the classifier, cytomegalovirus status was reportedly diagnosed with high specificity and sensitivity.

Sequenced by immunoSEQ multiplex PCR; TCRdb stores in-frame clones only, minus some. The data contain more than 130,000 clones, almost 90% of them singletons. Turning to this clone: No antigen is known for it.

The germline V gene encodes CDR1 SGHRS and CDR2 YFSETQ. The V and J ends lost 2 bases and 0 bases respectively, with 8 bases between them. This CDR3 comprises 14 residues. The rearrangement links TRBV5-1 to TRBJ1-2; D gene unclear. Source material: PBMCs. This TCR was sampled from a woman between 18 and 30 years old in good health and CMV-seropositive. The CDR3 reads CASSLETTNYGYTF. CDR3 sequence (DNA): TGCGCCAGCAGCTTAGAGACAACTAACTATGGCTACACCTTC.